This TCR beta chain was profiled in a study of neurological immune-mediated disorders (dated by TCRdb to between 2018 and 2021). In the study overall: Peripheral blood TCR-beta repertoires from patients with HTLV-I-associated myelopathy (HAM/TSP), patients with multiple sclerosis, and healthy controls were compared in the study using UMI-based sequencing. Alongside PBMC samples, the set of 106 TCR-beta libraries contained longitudinal samples, technical triplicates, and paired CD4+ and CD8+ T-cell subsets that had been sorted. The cohort included approximately 70 subjects: some 14 with HAM/TSP, approximately 34 with multiple sclerosis, and some 20 healthy controls. Longitudinal HAM/TSP donors and healthy donors each had 3 time-points at intervals of roughly 3-40 months.

The meaning of the sample's time point label: longitudinal time-point 2. Blood bank volunteers in Maryland, USA served as the healthy controls. Unsorted PBMC libraries were generated from 2 million PBMCs stored in RNAlater at -80 °C until RNA extraction. PBMCs were separated from peripheral blood using Ficoll-Hypaque density gradient centrifugation and then cryopreserved in liquid nitrogen. This clonotype came up many times. Its antigen is not yet known. No much larger clone exists at a distance of one base, and base qualities are not known. cDNA was synthesized by template-switch 5'RACE using a primer with a 10-nucleotide random unique molecular identifier that tagged each TCR transcript. Over 180 million TCR-beta sequences, covering 15-18 subjects, were produced in each sequencing run. Total RNA was extracted with the RNeasy kit. The KAPA Real-time Library Amplification kit was used to amplify TCR-beta VDJ regions with primers targeting the TCR constant region and the 5'RACE anchor. Sample indexes and Illumina adaptors were added in a first PCR, and a second PCR then increased library yield. After Ampure bead purification, the TCR product of roughly 650 bp was size-selected on a 2% E-gel SizeSelection system. Before pooling, library quality was assessed on a Bioanalyzer, concentration was determined with Qubit, and library quantification was performed with the Kapa Library Quantification kit. Paired-end 2 x 150 bp sequencing of the libraries was performed on an Illumina HiSeq 2500. To increase sequence diversity, about 25-30% phiX was spiked into each library pool. Per the original workflow: The UMI-based MiGEC pipeline processed quality-filtered reads and removed over 80% of raw TCR sequences during error correction. IMGT germline references were used for aligning VDJ genes, and each clonotype was defined as a unique CDR3 amino acid sequence together with its V-J genes. Clonal expansion, Shannon diversity and CDR3 relatedness were evaluated with VDJtools (CalcPairwiseDistances, ClusterSamples), while phylogenetic trees were built in CLCbio workbench. Using coefficient-of-variation modelling across technical triplicates, the study counted a clone as expanded if it had at least 8 unique UMIs. Through fastp at Q25 and MiXCR, TCRdb rebuilt clones from the public reads, retaining in-frame beta chains. Under each unique CDR3 protein, matching rows form one entry showing the most common genes and DNA. It is TCRdb's table, rather than the study itself, that gives the V and J calls and clone size. The table for this sample lists about 60,000 distinct CDR3 sequences; around 9.7% of them were counted only once. Jointly, the top ten make up around 13% of the sample.

The germline V gene (reference sequence) specifies DFQATT as CDR1 and SNEGSKA as CDR2. V is clipped by 3 bases and J by 4 bases, and the sequence between their germline boundaries is 15 bases long. Measured from the cysteine to the phenylalanine, the CDR3 is 15 residues long. Kept here is only the CDR3 DNA, which spans 45 bases and is read in frame from base 1. On the study overall, not on this receptor specifically: Across subjects, expanded clones never shared an identical CDR3 amino acid sequence, which suggests that the TCR-beta repertoires in every group were private. TCR clonal expansion was highest in HAM/TSP patients and lowest in MS patients, with MS patients falling below even healthy controls.

The chain joins TRBV20-1 to TRBJ1-4; the D gene is possibly TRBD1, with 5 bases matching. The sequenced sample consisted of PBMCs. This receptor was taken from a young man in good health. CDR3 protein: CSASGDSGSNEKLFF. The DNA is TGCAGTGCTAGTGGCGACAGTGGGAGTAATGAAAAACTGTTTTTT.